This T cell receptor beta chain emerged from a study of blood T cells in healthy people across ages. Study results and limitations: A conclusive naive versus antigen-experienced comparison was prevented by the unsorted PBMCs. Calculation of diversity from one million T cells yielded estimates considered to be underestimates. Researchers report that TCR beta diversity correlated strongly with naive T cell percentage.

CDR1 is SGHKS and CDR2 is YYEKEE in the germline V gene (reference sequence). Trimming removed 1 base from V and 6 bases from J, with 10 bases in between. CDR3 length: 14 residues. This clonotype occurred a few times. Its antigen is currently unknown. PCR was performed a second time for about 7 to 11 cycles using a sample-barcoded 5' primer and a J-beta primer mix. TCRdb recomputed calls from the 5' RACE reads with MiXCR, one row per CDR3 protein. The table includes approximately 1.5 million distinct CDR3 sequences, 35% to 45% detected once. The sequenced material came from blood. The TCR originated in a woman between 18 and 29 years old in good health. V is TRBV5-5 and J is TRBJ1-4; tentative D call: TRBD1 (5 bases). CDR3: CASSLRGRDEKLFF. The CDR3 bases are TGTGCCAGCAGCTTGCGGGGACGTGATGAAAAACTGTTTTTT.